The 14 T cell receptor beta chains presented below share a single source sample, sequenced in a study of memory CD4+ T cells and cytomegalovirus serostatus (dated by TCRdb to between 2018 and 2020). A FACSAria II was used to sort memory CD4+ T cells, defined as single viable CD3+CD4+CD8-CD45RO+ cells. Libraries were prepared through the immunoSEQ multiplex PCR assay. The table comes from immuneACCESS by way of TCRdb, which keeps in-frame sequences with V and J called. Part of the clones is missing from these tables; in studies checked, under half for an unresolved V gene and the rest for unknown reasons. The sample table contains approximately 42,000 clones; only one count was recorded for 79% of them. The ten largest clones represent 1% to 1.3% of the sample. Material: memory CD4+ T cells from blood. The receptors were sampled from an adult in good health and CMV-seronegative.

In its sample, this clone was seen a few times. The V and J genes are TRBV5-6 and TRBJ2-1; 7 nucleotides agree with TRBD2. V trimming: 4 bases; J trimming: 3 bases; junction bases outside the gene matches: 4. The CDR3 consists of 14 residues. Looked up from germline, CDR1 is SGHDT and CDR2 is YYEEEE. In DNA form, the CDR3 reads TGTGCCAGCAGCAGGGACTATGGCTACAATGAGCAGTTCTTC. Translating it yields CASSRDYGYNEQFF.

The chain is built from TRBV7-9 and TRBJ2-7; D perhaps matches TRBD2 (6 bases). This CDR3 contains 13 residues. The V end was cut by 4 bases, the J end by 6 bases, with 13 bases between. Germline assignment: CDR1 SEHNR and CDR2 FQNEAQ (reference sequence). For the CDR3, the DNA is TGTGCCAGCAGCTACCGAGGAGGGACCGAGCAGTACTTC. Encoded protein: CASSYRGGTEQYF.

V and J are TRBV2 and TRBJ2-7; possibly TRBD1 for D (6 bases). This CDR3 comprises 14 residues. The germline gives CDR1 SNHLY, CDR2 FYNNEI. V shed 8 bases and J shed 2 bases, with 16 bases lying between them. Here the CDR3 DNA reads TGTGCCAGCCGAATAACCGGGACAACCTACGAGCAGTACTTC. Its translation: CASRITGTTYEQYF.

This clone was seen only once. V and J are TRBV27 and TRBJ2-5; D might be TRBD1 (5 bases). The CDR3 loop spans 13 amino acids. Germline V gives CDR1 MNHEY, CDR2 SMNVEV (reference sequence). V was shortened by 10 bases and J by 4 bases, with 16 bases between the two germline ends. CDR3 bases: TGTGCCAACCAGGACCCAGGGTTAGAGACCCAGTACTTC. This codes for CANQDPGLETQYF.

This chain connects TRBV27 to TRBJ1-1; D call uncertain. The ends were cut back, 7 bases at V and 10 bases at J, with 16 bases in the middle. Looked up from germline, CDR1 is MNHEY and CDR2 is SMNVEV (reference sequence). The CDR3 covers 12 residues. CDR3 coding DNA: TGTGCCAGCACCAAGCCGGGTTTTGGAGCTTTCTTT. It is translated as CASTKPGFGAFF.

This clone occurred a few times. The chain couples TRBV11-2 to TRBJ2-7, with unresolved D. Deletions cut 2 bases from V and 0 bases from J, with 8 bases between. The CDR3 is made up of 14 amino acids. Germline CDR1 reads SGHAT; CDR2 reads FQNNGV. The CDR3 bases are TGTGCCAGCAGCTTAAGGTCCAACTCCTACGAGCAGTACTTC. Its protein is CASSLRSNSYEQYF.

This chain connects TRBV5-6 to TRBJ1-2; TRBD1 might be the D (5 bases). CDR3 length: 16 residues. Germline CDR1 is SGHDT and CDR2 is YYEEEE. V was clipped by 0 bases and J by 5 bases, with 17 bases between them. The CDR3 nucleotides read TGTGCCAGCAGCTTGGGAGGGGACGCAGTTAGGTATGGCTACACCTTC. Encoded protein: CASSLGGDAVRYGYTF.

The chain carries TRBV2 and TRBJ1-5; D is undetermined. Trimming left V 3 bases short and J 4 bases short, with 13 bases between. In germline, CDR1 is SNHLY, CDR2 FYNNEI. The CDR3 is made up of 15 amino acids. CDR3 DNA sequence: TGTGCCAGCAGTGACGGGTTCAATATAAATCAGCCCCAGCATTTT. It yields the protein CASSDGFNINQPQHF.

The chain has TRBV6-5 and TRBJ2-1, with 8 bases matching TRBD2. In germline, CDR1 is MNHEY, CDR2 SVGAGI. There are 12 residues in the CDR3. Trimming removed 7 bases from V and 7 bases from J; junction bases left unmatched: 3. CDR3 DNA sequence: TGTGCCAGCAATAGCGGGATGAATGAGCAGTTCTTC. This translates into CASNSGMNEQFF.

This clone was seen a handful of times. This sequence joins TRBV5-1 and TRBJ2-7; a possible D gene is TRBD1 (5 bases). There are 15 residues in the CDR3. Deletions cut 2 bases from V and 4 bases from J, with 16 bases between. Germline loops: CDR1 SGHRS, CDR2 YFSETQ. The CDR3 DNA follows: TGCGCCAGCAGCTTCGAGCCAGGGTTGGGGTACGAGCAGTACTTC. Its protein is CASSFEPGLGYEQYF.

This CDR3 is CASRGDTDTQYF. CDR3 DNA: TGTGCCAGCAGAGGGGACACAGATACGCAGTATTTT. The V gene is TRBV7-7, the J gene TRBJ2-3, with D possibly matching TRBD1 (5 bases). The germline V gene has CDR1 SSHAT and CDR2 FNYEAQ (reference sequence). V was pared by 6 bases and J by 2 bases, with 6 bases between. The CDR3 is 12 residues long.

This clone is classed as medium-sized. The chain carries TRBV18 and TRBJ2-7; 13 nucleotides agree with TRBD2. Looked up from germline, CDR1 is KGHSH and CDR2 is LQKENI. The ends lost 4 bases at V and 0 bases at J; junction bases unmatched: 9. This CDR3 has 18 residues. CDR3 region: CASSHSGLAGTSSYEQYF. DNA of the CDR3: TGTGCCAGCTCACACTCGGGACTAGCGGGGACAAGCTCCTACGAGCAGTACTTC.

This clone showed up just a few times. The chain recombines TRBV2 with TRBJ2-7, with a weak D call TRBD1 (5 bases). From germline, CDR1 is SNHLY and CDR2 FYNNEI. V was shortened by 6 bases and J by 2 bases, with 14 bases between the two germline ends. CDR3 length: 14 residues. The CDR3 sequence: CASRGYRHPYEQYF. The CDR3 nucleotides are TGTGCCAGCAGAGGCTACAGGCATCCCTACGAGCAGTACTTC.

This clone has more than one count but fewer than ten. V and J are TRBV10-2 and TRBJ1-1; D is uncertain. Germline-derived CDR1 and CDR2 are WSHSY and SAAADI. The CDR3 consists of 14 residues. V lost 3 bases, J lost 0 bases, and 8 bases lay in between. This CDR3 reads CASSDYGLNTEAFF. The CDR3 bases are TGCGCCAGCAGTGATTACGGGTTGAACACTGAAGCTTTCTTT.